These 27 T cell receptor beta chains originate from one sample sequenced in a study of T cell changes during pregnancy in multiple sclerosis. Some clones are missing from TCRdb's copy, which holds only in-frame ones; the method was immunoSEQ multiplex PCR. The table records about 67,000 clones, 90% to 95% of them present only once. The source material was peripheral blood, sampled in the second trimester of pregnancy. All receptors derive from a female donor with multiple sclerosis, enrolled in a pregnancy study.

The chain links TRBV29-1 to TRBJ1-4, with 12 bases matching TRBD1. The CDR3 is 15 residues long. V lost 3 bases, J lost 4 bases, and 3 bases stayed unmatched. Germline CDR1 is SQVTM and CDR2 is ANQGSEA. Written as DNA, the CDR3 is TGCAGCGTTGAGGGACAGGGGGCGGGTAATGAAAAACTGTTTTTT. Amino acid sequence: CSVEGQGAGNEKLFF.

This chain joins TRBV7-2 and TRBJ2-3, with TRBD1 as a possible D gene (6 bases). CDR1 is SGHTA, CDR2 FQGNSA, per germline. The CDR3 sequence is 13 residues long. V was shortened by 5 bases and J by 5 bases, with 11 bases between the two germline ends. The DNA for the CDR3 is TGTGCCAGCAGCCCAGGGGCTCTAGATACGCAGTATTTT. It translates to CASSPGALDTQYF.

The genes are TRBV6-5 and TRBJ2-7; TRBD1 is a possible D gene (6 bases). Per germline, CDR1 MNHEY and CDR2 SVGAGI. This CDR3 has 14 amino acids. V was clipped by 1 base and J by 5 bases, with 12 bases between them. The chain's CDR3 is CASSYYRQADEQYF. The CDR3 nucleotides read TGTGCCAGCAGTTACTACCGACAGGCCGACGAGCAGTACTTC.

This chain connects TRBV19 to TRBJ2-1, with TRBD2 matching over 11 bases. The CDR3 loop spans 15 amino acids. CDR1 and CDR2 from the germline V gene are LNHDA and SQIVND (reference sequence). After removal of 5 bases from V and 2 bases from J, the junction contained 2 bases not matched to a gene. This CDR3 reads CASSLSGRAYNEQFF. The CDR3 nucleotides are TGTGCCAGTAGTCTTAGCGGGAGGGCCTACAATGAGCAGTTCTTC. The full variable domain, with the rest looked up from reference TRBV19 and TRBJ2-1, is DGGITQSPKYLFRKEGQNVTLSCEQNLNHDAMYWYRQDPGQGLRLIYYSQIVNDFQKGDIAEGYSVSREKKESFPLTVTSAQKNPTAFYLCASSLSGRAYNEQFFGPGTRLTVL.

The chain combines TRBV5-6 with TRBJ1-5; D is unclear. This CDR3 comprises 12 residues. Deletions cut 3 bases from V and 4 bases from J, with 5 bases between. Germline V CDR1 and CDR2: SGHDT, YYEEEE. In DNA form, the CDR3 reads TGTGCCAGCAGCTCCCCGAATCAGCCCCAGCATTTT. The encoded protein is CASSSPNQPQHF.

The rearrangement links TRBV18 to TRBJ2-2; 7 positions match TRBD1. Germline V gene sequence: CDR1 KGHSH, CDR2 LQKENI. CDR3 length equals 16 residues. The V gene end was trimmed by 6 bases and the J gene end by 3 bases; junction bases not matched to a gene: 10. Written as DNA, the CDR3 is TGTGCCAGCTCGCCGACAGGGAGCTTGGACACCGGGGAGCTGTTTTTT. Encoded protein: CASSPTGSLDTGELFF.

The CDR3 DNA sequence: TGTGCCAGCAGCCCCTCCCGGGGACAGGGAGTCACCGGGGAGCTGTTTTTT. This gives the protein CASSPSRGQGVTGELFF. This sequence joins TRBV7-9 and TRBJ2-2, with 9 positions matching TRBD1. CDR3 length: 17 amino acids. J was trimmed by 4 bases and V by 5 bases; bases with no gene match: 11. Germline loops: CDR1 SEHNR, CDR2 FQNEAQ (reference sequence).

The chain recombines TRBV10-2 with TRBJ2-7; 7 bases match TRBD1. The CDR3 consists of 16 residues. V lost 1 base to trimming and J lost 2 bases; unmatched junction nucleotides: 8. Germline CDR1 reads WSHSY; CDR2 reads SAAADI. CDR3 in amino acids: CASSEFPDRATYEQYF. Here the CDR3 DNA reads TGCGCCAGCAGTGAGTTTCCTGACAGGGCTACCTACGAGCAGTACTTC.

The chain joins TRBV7-8 to TRBJ1-1; D is uncertain. Trimming took off 1 base at V and 8 bases at J, with 8 bases between the two ends. Per germline, CDR1 SGHVS and CDR2 FQNEAQ. The CDR3 extends over 12 amino acids. The CDR3: CASSLDFGEAFF. As DNA, the CDR3 is TGTGCCAGCAGCTTAGATTTTGGCGAAGCTTTCTTT.

This clone was observed once. DNA for the CDR3: TGTGCCTGGACCGAGAAGAGGGAACTCAATCAGCCCCAGCATTTT. Residues: CAWTEKRELNQPQHF. The chain recombines TRBV30 with TRBJ1-5; the D is unclear. V lost 4 bases and J 3 bases, leaving 16 bases between the germline ends. The CDR3 length is 15 residues. In germline, CDR1 is GTSNPN, CDR2 SVGIG (reference sequence).

V gene TRBV5-1 combines with J gene TRBJ1-4, with D possibly matching TRBD1 (6 bases). Germline V gives CDR1 SGHRS, CDR2 YFSETQ. V was pared by 5 bases and J by 4 bases, with 15 bases between. The length of the CDR3 is 15 residues. The CDR3 is CASSLNRDLNEKLFF. The CDR3, as DNA: TGCGCCAGCAGTTTGAACAGGGACCTTAATGAAAAACTGTTTTTT. The complete variable domain, with remaining parts taken from reference TRBV5-1 and TRBJ1-4, reads KAGVTQTPRYLIKTRGQQVTLSCSPISGHRSVSWYQQTPGQGLQFLFEYFSETQRNKGNFPGRFSGRQFSNSRSEMNVSTLELGDSALYLCASSLNRDLNEKLFFGSGTQLSVL.

The chain links TRBV2 to TRBJ2-7; D perhaps matches TRBD2 (6 bases). V dropped 7 bases and J dropped 2 bases, with 15 bases sitting between them. The CDR3 is 14 residues long. Germline V gene sequence: CDR1 SNHLY, CDR2 FYNNEI. CDR3 sequence: CASTRTTQPYEQYF. CDR3 DNA: TGTGCCAGCACCAGGACTACCCAACCCTACGAGCAGTACTTC.

CDR3 region: CSVEVGGSGEQYF. CDR3 sequence (DNA): TGCAGCGTTGAAGTCGGAGGGTCTGGGGAGCAGTACTTC. The chain couples TRBV29-1 to TRBJ2-7; D possibly corresponds to TRBD2 (6 bases). The CDR3 is made up of 13 amino acids. Trimming pared 1 base from V and 7 bases from J, leaving 14 bases between. CDR1 and CDR2 (germline): SQVTM, ANQGSEA.

This clone has a single count. This chain links TRBV5-6 with TRBJ1-1; tentative D call: TRBD1 (6 bases). CDR3 size: 14 residues. Germline assignment: CDR1 SGHDT and CDR2 YYEEEE. The germline V and J ends were trimmed by 0 bases and 0 bases, with 6 bases remaining between them. CDR3 bases: TGTGCCAGCAGCTTGGGGACAGTGAACACTGAAGCTTTCTTT. Protein sequence: CASSLGTVNTEAFF.

The chain joins TRBV11-1 to TRBJ2-7; 10 bases match TRBD2. Trimming took 5 bases from V and 2 from J; bases not matched to a gene: 12. This CDR3 is 17 amino acids long. Germline CDR1 is SGHAT and CDR2 is FQDESV (reference sequence). The CDR3 region is CASSVDLAGAFAYEQYF. The DNA of the CDR3 is TGTGCCAGCAGCGTTGATCTAGCGGGAGCATTCGCCTACGAGCAGTACTTC.

The chain recombines TRBV18 with TRBJ2-6; possible D gene TRBD1, 6 bases. The V gene lost 3 bases and the J gene lost 2 bases, with 14 bases spanning the gap. Germline V gene sequence: CDR1 KGHSH, CDR2 LQKENI. CDR3 length: 17 residues. Written as DNA, the CDR3 is TGTGCCAGCTCACCTTCACAGGGAATGGCTGGGGCCAACGTCCTGACTTTC. Its protein is CASSPSQGMAGANVLTF.

This chain's CDR3 is CAWSGTGASWETQYF. CDR3 nucleotides: TGTGCCTGGAGTGGGACAGGGGCCAGTTGGGAGACCCAGTACTTC. The rearrangement uses TRBV30 and TRBJ2-5, with TRBD1 identical over 9 bases. CDR3 length: 15 residues. Germline CDR1 GTSNPN, CDR2 SVGIG (reference sequence). Trimming took 1 base from V and 5 from J; bases not matched to a gene: 8. The entire variable domain, with the rest obtained from reference TRBV30 and TRBJ2-5, is as follows: SQTIHQWPATLVQPVGSPLSLECTVEGTSNPNLYWYRQAAGRGLQLLFYSVGIGQISSEVPQNLSASRPQDRQFILSSKKLLLSDSGFYLCAWSGTGASWETQYFGPGTRLLVL.

The CDR3 coding sequence is TGTGCCAGTAAGAGCACAGGGGCGCGGGATCAGCCCCAGCATTTT. Translating it yields CASKSTGARDQPQHF. The chain carries TRBV19 and TRBJ1-5, with 7 bases that match TRBD1. This CDR3 region has 15 residues. Trimming removed 7 bases from V and 5 bases from J; junction bases left unmatched: 11. CDR1 and CDR2 (germline): LNHDA, SQIVND (reference sequence).

This rearrangement joins TRBV7-6 to TRBJ1-1; D is ambiguous. V shed 1 base and J shed 4 bases, with 10 bases lying between them. The CDR3 is 14 amino acids. CDR1 and CDR2 (germline): SGHVS, FNYEAQ. CDR3 amino acids: CASSLGVSGTEAFF. DNA of the CDR3: TGTGCCAGCAGCTTAGGTGTCAGCGGCACTGAAGCTTTCTTT.

The chain joins TRBV7-9 to TRBJ1-3; the match to TRBD1 covers 7 bases. Looked up from germline, CDR1 is SEHNR and CDR2 is FQNEAQ (reference sequence). V lost 5 bases and J lost 4; bases outside the gene matches: 2. CDR3 length: 13 amino acids. The CDR3 sequence: CASSEGQGNTIYF. The CDR3, as DNA: TGTGCCAGCAGCGAGGGACAGGGAAACACCATATATTTT. The variable domain in full, completed from reference TRBV7-9 and TRBJ1-3, reads DTGVSQNPRHKITKRGQNVTFRCDPISEHNRLYWYRQTLGQGPEFLTYFQNEAQLEKSRLLSDRFSAERPKGSFSTLEIQRTEQGDSAMYLCASSEGQGNTIYFGEGSWLTVV.

The chain uses TRBV18 and TRBJ2-1; tentatively, D is TRBD1 (5 bases). CDR3 length: 14 residues. V was cut by 0 bases and J by 7 bases, with 10 bases left in between. Germline CDR1 and CDR2: KGHSH and LQKENI. For the CDR3, the DNA is TGTGCCAGCTCACCACCTTTGGGGCCAAATGAGCAGTTCTTC. This sequence encodes CASSPPLGPNEQFF.

This clone has just one count. As DNA, the CDR3 is TGCAGCGTTGTAGGAGTAGATACGCAGTATTTT. It is translated as CSVVGVDTQYF. V gene TRBV29-1 combines with J gene TRBJ2-3, with D uncertain. V was pared by 4 bases and J by 5 bases, with 7 bases between. The CDR3 runs 11 residues. Germline-derived CDR1 and CDR2 are SQVTM and ANQGSEA.

This chain uses TRBV4-2 with TRBJ2-7, with D perhaps matching TRBD2 (6 bases). In germline, CDR1 is LGHNA, CDR2 YNFKEQ. Trimming took off 6 bases at V and 3 bases at J, with 12 bases between the two ends. CDR3 length: 13 residues. The CDR3 bases are TGTGCCAGCAGAGGGGCGGACTACTACGAGCAGTACTTC. It encodes CASRGADYYEQYF.

This clone was detected only once. The J gene is TRBJ2-1, the V gene TRBV7-2; D is perhaps TRBD1 (6 bases). This CDR3 is 14 amino acids long. From germline, CDR1 is SGHTA and CDR2 FQGNSA. The germline V and J ends were trimmed by 5 bases and 5 bases, with 13 bases remaining between them. CDR3 residues: CASSTDTGNNEQFF. The CDR3 bases are TGTGCCAGCAGCACCGACACAGGGAACAATGAGCAGTTCTTC. Together with reference TRBV7-2 and TRBJ2-1, the CDR3 gives the full variable domain: GAGVSQSPSNKVTEKGKDVELRCDPISGHTALYWYRQSLGQGLEFLIYFQGNSAPDKSGLPSDRFSAERTGGSVSTLTIQRTQQEDSAVYLCASSTDTGNNEQFFGPGTRLTVL.

The chain joins TRBV19 to TRBJ2-5; D might be TRBD1 (6 bases). The CDR3 is 14 amino acids. The V and J ends lost 5 bases and 1 base respectively, with 11 bases between them. Germline lookup yields CDR1 LNHDA and CDR2 SQIVND (reference sequence). This chain's CDR3 is CASSRQGSQETQYF. CDR3 DNA sequence: TGTGCCAGTAGTCGTCAGGGGTCCCAAGAGACCCAGTACTTC.

This clone was counted once. The chain employs TRBV4-2 and TRBJ2-7, with 9 nucleotides matching TRBD1. The CDR3 totals 15 residues. The germline gives CDR1 LGHNA, CDR2 YNFKEQ. With V trimmed by 0 bases and J by 4 bases, 4 bases remained unmatched. CDR3 coding DNA: TGTGCCAGCAGCCAAGAGAGGACAGGGGTTTACGAGCAGTACTTC. It yields the protein CASSQERTGVYEQYF.

This clone is a singleton in its sample. The V and J genes are TRBV27 and TRBJ2-6; D remains ambiguous. The germline V gene has CDR1 MNHEY and CDR2 SMNVEV (reference sequence). The CDR3 runs to 16 residues. Between the trimmed V and J ends, which lost 5 bases and 0 bases, there was a span of 11 bases. CDR3 sequence: CASSPLEVSGANVLTF. Here the CDR3 DNA reads TGTGCCAGCAGTCCCCTCGAGGTCTCTGGGGCCAACGTCCTGACTTTC.